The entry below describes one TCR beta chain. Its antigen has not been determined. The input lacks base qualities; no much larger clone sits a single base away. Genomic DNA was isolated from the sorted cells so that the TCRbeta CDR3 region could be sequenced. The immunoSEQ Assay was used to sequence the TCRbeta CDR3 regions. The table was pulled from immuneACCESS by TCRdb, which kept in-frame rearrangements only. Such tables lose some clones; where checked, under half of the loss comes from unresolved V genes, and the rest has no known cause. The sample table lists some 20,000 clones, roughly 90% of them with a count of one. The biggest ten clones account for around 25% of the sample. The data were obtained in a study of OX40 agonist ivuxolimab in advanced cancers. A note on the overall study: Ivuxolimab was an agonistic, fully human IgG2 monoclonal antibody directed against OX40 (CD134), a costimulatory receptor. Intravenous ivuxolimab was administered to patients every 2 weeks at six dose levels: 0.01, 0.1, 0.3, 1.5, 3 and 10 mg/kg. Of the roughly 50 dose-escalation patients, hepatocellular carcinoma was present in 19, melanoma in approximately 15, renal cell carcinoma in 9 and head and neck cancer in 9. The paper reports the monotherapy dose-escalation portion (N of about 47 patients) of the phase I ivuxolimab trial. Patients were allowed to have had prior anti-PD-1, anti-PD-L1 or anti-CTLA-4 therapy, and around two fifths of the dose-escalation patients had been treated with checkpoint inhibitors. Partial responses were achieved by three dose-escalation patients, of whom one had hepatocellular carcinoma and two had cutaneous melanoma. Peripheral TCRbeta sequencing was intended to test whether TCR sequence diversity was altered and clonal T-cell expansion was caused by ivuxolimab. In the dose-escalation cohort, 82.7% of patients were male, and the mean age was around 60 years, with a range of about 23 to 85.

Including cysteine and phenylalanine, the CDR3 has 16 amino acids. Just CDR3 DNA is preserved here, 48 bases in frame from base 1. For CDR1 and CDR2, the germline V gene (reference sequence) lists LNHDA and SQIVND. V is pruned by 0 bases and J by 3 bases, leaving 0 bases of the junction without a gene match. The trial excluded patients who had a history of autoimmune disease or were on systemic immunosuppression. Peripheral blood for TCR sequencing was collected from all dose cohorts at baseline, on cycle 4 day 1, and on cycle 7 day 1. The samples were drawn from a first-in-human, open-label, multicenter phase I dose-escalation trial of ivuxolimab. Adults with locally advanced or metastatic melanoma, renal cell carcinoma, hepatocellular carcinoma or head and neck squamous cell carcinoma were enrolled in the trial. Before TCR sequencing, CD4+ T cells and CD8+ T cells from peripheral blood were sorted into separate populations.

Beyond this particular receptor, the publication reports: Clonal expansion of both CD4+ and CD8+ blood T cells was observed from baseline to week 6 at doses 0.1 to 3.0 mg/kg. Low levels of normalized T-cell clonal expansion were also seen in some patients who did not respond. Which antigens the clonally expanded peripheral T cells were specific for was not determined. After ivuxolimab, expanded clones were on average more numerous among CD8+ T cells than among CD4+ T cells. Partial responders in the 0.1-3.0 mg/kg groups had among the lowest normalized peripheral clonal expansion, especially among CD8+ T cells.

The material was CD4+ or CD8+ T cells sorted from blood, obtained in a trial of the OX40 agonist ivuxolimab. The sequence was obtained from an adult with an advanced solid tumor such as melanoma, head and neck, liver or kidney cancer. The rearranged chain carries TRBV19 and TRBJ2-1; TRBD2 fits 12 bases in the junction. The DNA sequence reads TGTGCCAGTAGTATAGAGACTAGCGGGAGCTACAATGAGCAGTTCTTC. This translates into CASSIETSGSYNEQFF.